The T cell receptor (beta chain) under discussion was sequenced for a study of early T cells in non-severe SARS-CoV-2 infection. V dropped 5 bases and J dropped 6 bases, with 17 bases sitting between them. This CDR3 spans 14 amino acids. Germline V gene data show CDR1 as SEHNR and CDR2 as FQNEAQ (reference sequence). From the 5' RACE reads, TCRdb called clonotypes with MiXCR, one entry per CDR3 protein. In the table there are approximately 57,000 distinct CDR3 sequences, under 15% of which are singletons. The rearrangement joins TRBV7-9 to TRBJ2-7; possible D gene TRBD1, 7 bases. Sequenced: whole blood. The sequence came from an adult who was a healthcare worker with PCR-confirmed SARS-CoV-2 infection or an uninfected control (not recorded which). CDR3 sequence: CASSPGQAGGEQYF. The CDR3 nucleotides read TGTGCCAGCAGCCCTGGACAGGCCGGGGGCGAGCAGTACTTC.